This T cell receptor beta chain derives from a study of T cells in Graves' hyperthyroidism and ophthalmopathy. Researchers amplified the TCR beta CDR3 regions from RNA transcripts. The HTBI primer set drove a first-round RT-PCR of the TCR CDR3. TCRdb redid the calling of the multiplex PCR reads with MiXCR, one entry per CDR3 protein. The sample lists 750,000 to 900,000 distinct CDR3 sequences; approximately 40% were seen once. This clonotype was seen at least ten times. What it recognizes is unknown. Patients counted as stable if ophthalmopathy did not develop within 18 months. Study findings and constraints: Most thyroid-expanded clonotypes above 0.001 were also found in blood. Prediction of ophthalmopathy progression came a median approximately 6 months pre-onset. Ophthalmopathy and stable hyperthyroidism were told apart by a 13 V-J model.

Germline V CDR1 and CDR2: SGHAT, FQNNGV. Unmatched junction bases numbered 5, after V lost 4 bases and J lost 7 bases. This CDR3 has 14 amino acids. This chain uses TRBV11-2 with TRBJ1-5; 9 bases map to TRBD1. Sequencing was carried out using blood. The receptor was isolated from a young man with Graves' hyperthyroidism. This chain's CDR3 is CASSSDRGGQPQHF. CDR3 coding DNA: TGTGCCAGCAGCTCGGACAGGGGAGGGCAGCCCCAGCATTTT.